A selection of T cell receptor beta chains follows, all from one sample in a study of control samples from healthy donors and cancer patients. Assay: immunoSEQ multiplex PCR; the TCRdb copy retains only in-frame clones and omits some. The sample has about 90,000 clones; 85% to 95% are singletons. Sequencing used blood. The source is a woman aged 25 to 39 in good health. CDR3s leave out the opening cysteine and the closing phenylalanine or tryptophan. Fields, in order: J gene, V gene, CDR3 protein.

j_call: TRBJ2-3
v_call: TRBV5-1
cdr3_aa: ASQLGRTTDTQY

j_call: TRBJ1-1
v_call: TRBV4-1
cdr3_aa: ASSQDRGAGRAEAF

j_call: TRBJ2-3
v_call: TRBV5-4
cdr3_aa: ASSSWTSGRYTQY

j_call: TRBJ2-7
v_call: TRBV5-1
cdr3_aa: ASSPGTARKYEQY

j_call: TRBJ1-2
v_call: TRBV7-9
cdr3_aa: ASSSPGQRGYT

j_call: TRBJ2-1
v_call: TRBV19
cdr3_aa: ASSSSTGYNEQF

j_call: TRBJ2-3
v_call: TRBV6-5
cdr3_aa: ASSSQGWGTDTQY

j_call: TRBJ1-1
v_call: TRBV5-1
cdr3_aa: ASSLDSQGNTEAF

j_call: TRBJ2-5
v_call: TRBV5-1
cdr3_aa: ASSLPTGTDQETQY

j_call: TRBJ1-2
v_call: TRBV6-5
cdr3_aa: ASNTRQGLNYGYT

j_call: TRBJ1-2
v_call: TRBV7-9
cdr3_aa: ASSLAGRGAAGYT

j_call: TRBJ1-1
v_call: TRBV14
cdr3_aa: ASSQVYGGFTEAF

j_call: TRBJ1-1
v_call: TRBV9
cdr3_aa: ASSVRDRGNTEAF

j_call: TRBJ2-2
v_call: TRBV11-1
cdr3_aa: ASRRGHGTGELF

j_call: TRBJ1-4
v_call: TRBV6-5
cdr3_aa: ASSLGQGAEKLF

j_call: TRBJ1-1
v_call: TRBV12-3/TRBV12-4
cdr3_aa: ASSFLTEAF

j_call: TRBJ1-5
v_call: TRBV19
cdr3_aa: ASSIDDGENQPQH

j_call: TRBJ1-2
v_call: TRBV15
cdr3_aa: ATSRVRDYVSHGYT

j_call: TRBJ1-5
v_call: TRBV3-1/TRBV3-2
cdr3_aa: ASSQAPGSNQPQH

j_call: TRBJ1-2
v_call: TRBV2
cdr3_aa: ASSELYGYT

j_call: TRBJ1-6
v_call: TRBV11-2
cdr3_aa: ASSLGYGQGGSPLH

j_call: TRBJ2-3
v_call: TRBV7-3
cdr3_aa: ASSLTGGNTDTQY

j_call: TRBJ2-3
v_call: TRBV7-9
cdr3_aa: ASSRGTDTQY

j_call: TRBJ2-7
v_call: TRBV11-2
cdr3_aa: ASSSISGPRYEQY

j_call: TRBJ1-5
v_call: TRBV12-3/TRBV12-4
cdr3_aa: ASSRREGQPQH

j_call: TRBJ1-2
v_call: TRBV6-2/TRBV6-3
cdr3_aa: ASSWSNYGYT

j_call: TRBJ1-2
v_call: TRBV6-5
cdr3_aa: ASSYGGWSYT

j_call: TRBJ2-3
v_call: TRBV5-6
cdr3_aa: ASSFGDTQY

j_call: TRBJ2-1
v_call: TRBV29-1
cdr3_aa: SVKTGQGGNEQF

j_call: TRBJ2-7
v_call: TRBV7-9
cdr3_aa: ASSSDTGQGAYEQY

j_call: TRBJ1-6
v_call: TRBV7-9
cdr3_aa: ASSFENSPLH

j_call: TRBJ2-1
v_call: TRBV7-8
cdr3_aa: ASSLGQVNEQF

j_call: TRBJ2-5
v_call: TRBV7-7
cdr3_aa: ASSLTQGHQETQY

j_call: TRBJ1-5
v_call: TRBV4-1
cdr3_aa: ASSPTPLAEPQH

j_call: TRBJ2-2
v_call: TRBV6-5
cdr3_aa: ASRPSGSGTGELF

j_call: TRBJ2-3
v_call: TRBV5-4
cdr3_aa: ASSPYRSDTQY

j_call: TRBJ2-7
v_call: TRBV6-5
cdr3_aa: ASSYRDRGLYEQY

j_call: TRBJ1-2
v_call: TRBV2
cdr3_aa: ASSEWDRESGYT

j_call: TRBJ1-2
v_call: TRBV7-3
cdr3_aa: ASSLTGGNGYT

j_call: TRBJ2-1
v_call: TRBV14
cdr3_aa: ASSSGTRSVDKGEQF

j_call: TRBJ2-2
v_call: TRBV5-1
cdr3_aa: ASSLLSQGSTGELF

j_call: TRBJ1-4
v_call: TRBV18
cdr3_aa: ASSPRGFGGEKLF

j_call: TRBJ1-6
v_call: TRBV6-6
cdr3_aa: ASSLRWEYNSPLH

j_call: TRBJ1-2
v_call: TRBV19
cdr3_aa: ASSISDRPNYGYT

j_call: TRBJ2-3
v_call: TRBV5-1
cdr3_aa: ASSTGLAGGSSTDTQY

j_call: TRBJ2-1
v_call: TRBV9
cdr3_aa: ASSPVGLAASYNEQF

j_call: TRBJ2-7
v_call: TRBV6-1
cdr3_aa: ASSESQGGTYEQY

j_call: TRBJ1-1
v_call: TRBV5-1
cdr3_aa: ASSLVPGTNTEAF

j_call: TRBJ1-2
v_call: TRBV27
cdr3_aa: ASSILGRNYGYT

j_call: TRBJ1-4
v_call: TRBV19
cdr3_aa: ASSAHWTNEKLF

j_call: TRBJ1-4
v_call: TRBV30
cdr3_aa: AWSPGPQNEKLF

j_call: TRBJ2-3
v_call: TRBV7-9
cdr3_aa: ASSFSGGTDTQY

j_call: TRBJ1-4
v_call: TRBV28
cdr3_aa: ASSPRIYNEKLF

j_call: TRBJ2-7
v_call: TRBV24-1
cdr3_aa: ATSDGSGAYEQY

j_call: TRBJ1-4
v_call: TRBV21-1
cdr3_aa: ASSRVAPVAKKLF

j_call: TRBJ1-2
v_call: TRBV5-1
cdr3_aa: ASSPGTVTGFNYGYT

j_call: TRBJ2-1
v_call: TRBV6-5
cdr3_aa: ASKPGGSPYNEQF